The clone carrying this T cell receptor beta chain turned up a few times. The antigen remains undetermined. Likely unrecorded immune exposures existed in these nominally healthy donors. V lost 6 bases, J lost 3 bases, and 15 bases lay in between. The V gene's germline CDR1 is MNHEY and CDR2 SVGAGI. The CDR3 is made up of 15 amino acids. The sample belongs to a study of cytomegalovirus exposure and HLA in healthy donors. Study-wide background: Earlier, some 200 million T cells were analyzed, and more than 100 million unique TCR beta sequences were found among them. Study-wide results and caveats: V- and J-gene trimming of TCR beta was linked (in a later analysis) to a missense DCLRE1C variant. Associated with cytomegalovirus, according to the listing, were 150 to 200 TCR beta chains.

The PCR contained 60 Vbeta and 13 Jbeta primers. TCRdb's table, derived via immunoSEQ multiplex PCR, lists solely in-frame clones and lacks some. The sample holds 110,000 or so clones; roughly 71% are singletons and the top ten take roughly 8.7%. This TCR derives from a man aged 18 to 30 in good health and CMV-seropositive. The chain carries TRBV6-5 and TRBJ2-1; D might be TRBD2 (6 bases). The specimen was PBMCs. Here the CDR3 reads CASRIKEEGYNEQFF. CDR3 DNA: TGTGCCAGCAGGATTAAGGAGGAGGGCTACAATGAGCAGTTCTTC.